These 5 T cell receptor beta chains share one sample of origin, sequenced in a study of T cell changes during pregnancy in multiple sclerosis. Assay used: immunoSEQ multiplex PCR; TCRdb lists only in-frame clones, some missing. The data contain fewer than 40,000 clones, about nine tenths of them singletons. The material sequenced was CD8+ T cells from peripheral blood mononuclear cells, taken in the first trimester of pregnancy. These receptors were taken from a female donor with multiple sclerosis, enrolled in a pregnancy study.

Worth noting for this clone: Other DNA sequences in this sample translate to the same CDR3. The chain links TRBV28 to TRBJ2-7; D gene uncertain. The germline CDR1 and CDR2 sequences are MDHEN and SYDVKM. This CDR3 comprises 14 residues. Trimming stripped 2 bases from V and 2 bases from J, with 10 bases between. CDR3 DNA: TGTGCCAGCAGTTTAAAAGGAGAGGCCTACGAGCAGTACTTC. Translation gives CASSLKGEAYEQYF.

This chain connects TRBV13 to TRBJ2-3; TRBD2 matches at 12 bases. V shed 6 bases, J shed 2 bases, and the junction held 6 bases outside the gene matches. Germline V lookup: CDR1 PRHDT, CDR2 FYEKMQ (reference sequence). This CDR3 has 16 amino acids. The CDR3 is CASRPGLAGNTDTQYF. In DNA form, the CDR3 reads TGTGCCAGCAGGCCCGGACTAGCGGGAAACACAGATACGCAGTATTTT.

The V gene is TRBV4-1, the J gene TRBJ2-1, with D perhaps TRBD1 (5 bases). V lost 1 base, J lost 3 bases, and 13 bases lay in between. The CDR3 is 16 residues long. Germline V CDR1 and CDR2: MGHRA, YSYEKL. CDR3 nucleotide sequence: TGCGCCAGCAGCCAAGGACTGGACAATTTCTACAATGAGCAGTTCTTC. Protein product: CASSQGLDNFYNEQFF.

The rearrangement links TRBV13 to TRBJ2-3, with 8 bases fitting TRBD2. V was clipped by 1 base and J by 4 bases; unmatched bases: 4. From germline, CDR1 is PRHDT and CDR2 FYEKMQ (reference sequence). CDR3 length: 15 residues. Here the CDR3 reads CASSLAGGPPDTQYF. CDR3 bases: TGTGCCAGCAGCTTAGCGGGAGGGCCCCCAGATACGCAGTATTTT.

The gene calls are TRBV4-1 and TRBJ2-4, with a tentative D call TRBD2 (5 bases). The germline CDR1 and CDR2 sequences are MGHRA and YSYEKL. This CDR3 has 20 amino acids. V gave up 0 bases and J gave up 4 bases, with 25 bases separating them. Here the CDR3 DNA reads TGCGCCAGCAGCCAAGAAGTAGGAGCGCCGGGGTGGCCGATAAAAAACATTCAGTACTTC. Translating it yields CASSQEVGAPGWPIKNIQYF.